The 27 T cell receptor beta chains given below trace back to one sample, sequenced in a study of vaccination and CD4 T cells after COVID-19. Sequencing of cultured CD4+ T cell DNA used the Oncomine TCR Beta short-read assay. From the PCR reads, TCRdb called clonotypes with MiXCR, one entry per CDR3 protein. The sample includes thousands of distinct CDR3 sequences, under 25% of them seen just once. These receptors have no known antigen. The treatment denotes: approximately 9-day PBMC culture with coronavirus spike peptide pools or control peptides (ViraFEST assay). The sequencing sample was made of CD4+ T cells from blood, cultured in vitro. Receptors originate from a human donor who had recovered from COVID-19.

By proportion, this clonotype is medium-sized. The chain has TRBV5-1 and TRBJ1-6; 10 bases map to TRBD1. This CDR3 is 15 amino acids long. The germline gives CDR1 SGHRS, CDR2 YFSETQ. The trim removed 0 bases at V and 9 bases at J, leaving 3 bases unmatched. CDR3 loop: CASSLGDRGGSPLHF. The CDR3 coding sequence is TGCGCCAGCAGCTTGGGGGACAGGGGAGGTTCACCCCTCCACTTT.

This clonotype is categorized as large (0.1 to 1%). The chain uses TRBV6-1 and TRBJ2-5; D tentatively fits TRBD1 or TRBD2 (5 bases each). The CDR3 is made up of 12 amino acids. Germline V gives CDR1 MNHNS, CDR2 SASEGT. Trimming left V 6 bases short and J 5 bases short, with 10 bases between. The CDR3 loop reads CASRRGDETQYF. Written as DNA, the CDR3 is TGTGCCAGCAGGAGGGGCGACGAGACCCAGTACTTC.

The chain has TRBV19 and TRBJ2-5; tentative D call: TRBD1 (6 bases). The length of the CDR3 is 14 residues. V was shortened by 1 base and J by 1 base, with 7 bases between the two germline ends. Germline V lookup: CDR1 LNHDA, CDR2 SQIVND (reference sequence). CDR3 sequence: CASSIGTVQETQYF. The CDR3 DNA follows: TGTGCCAGTAGTATAGGGACAGTCCAAGAGACCCAGTACTTC.

The gene calls are TRBV7-3 and TRBJ2-2; the match to TRBD1 covers 9 bases. There are 17 residues in the CDR3. CDR1 SGHTA and CDR2 FQGTGA come from the germline V gene. The ends lost 1 base at V and 3 bases at J; junction bases unmatched: 6. Written as DNA, the CDR3 is TGTGCCAGCAGCTTAAAATTCGACAGGGGGGACACCGGGGAGCTGTTTTTT. Translating gives CASSLKFDRGDTGELFF.

A few counts support this clonotype. The chain combines TRBV2 with TRBJ1-5; tentatively, D is TRBD1 (5 bases). Trimming shortened V by 6 bases and J by 0 bases, and 12 bases separated the two germline ends. In germline, CDR1 is SNHLY, CDR2 FYNNEI. This CDR3 contains 15 residues. The CDR3 DNA reads TGTGCCAGCAGACCGACAGATCATAGCAATCAGCCCCAGCATTTT. Translation gives CASRPTDHSNQPQHF.

The chain carries TRBV6-5 and TRBJ1-3, with TRBD1 matching over 12 bases. Germline V gives CDR1 MNHEY, CDR2 SVGAGI. This CDR3 comprises 15 residues. V shed 2 bases, J shed 10 bases, and the junction held 6 bases outside the gene matches. The DNA for the CDR3 is TGTGCCAGCAGTTACAATCCGGGACAGGGGGCGACCATATATTTT. Amino acid sequence: CASSYNPGQGATIYF.

This clonotype was picked up a small number of times. The chain combines TRBV30 with TRBJ2-2, with 7 bases fitting TRBD1. This CDR3 region has 15 residues. Unmatched junction bases numbered 10, after V lost 8 bases and J lost 1 base. CDR1 and CDR2 (germline): GTSNPN, SVGIG (reference sequence). CDR3 amino acids: CAILPGTENTGELFF. The CDR3 bases are TGTGCCATACTTCCCGGGACAGAGAACACCGGGGAGCTGTTTTTT.

By share of the sample, this clonotype is medium-sized. The chain couples TRBV6-1 to TRBJ1-3; TRBD1 is a possible D gene (5 bases). The V gene lost 4 bases and the J gene lost 3 bases, with 13 bases spanning the gap. Germline assignment: CDR1 MNHNS and CDR2 SASEGT. This CDR3 spans 15 amino acids. In nucleotides, the CDR3 is TGTGCCAGCAGTGGGGGCAGGGAAGGTGGAAACACCATATATTTT. Amino acid sequence: CASSGGREGGNTIYF.

The chain carries TRBV20-1 and TRBJ1-6, with D possibly TRBD1 on 5 matching bases. The CDR3 contains 13 residues. V lost 0 bases, J lost 11 bases, and 11 bases lay in between. Germline V gene data show CDR1 as DFQATT and CDR2 as SNEGSKA (reference sequence). The CDR3 nucleotides are TGCAGTGCTAGAGAGACGGGGGATGCACCCCTCCACTTT. Translation: CSARETGDAPLHF.

The chain recombines TRBV19 with TRBJ1-2, with a possible D match to TRBD1 (6 bases). The CDR3 loop spans 15 amino acids. Trimming shortened V by 6 bases and J by 0 bases, and 14 bases separated the two germline ends. CDR1 and CDR2 from the germline V gene are LNHDA and SQIVND (reference sequence). This chain's CDR3 is CASRFGGPSNYGYTF. The CDR3 bases are TGTGCCAGTAGGTTCGGGGGGCCTTCTAACTATGGCTACACCTTC. Filled out from reference TRBV19 and TRBJ1-2, the complete variable domain reads DGGITQSPKYLFRKEGQNVTLSCEQNLNHDAMYWYRQDPGQGLRLIYYSQIVNDFQKGDIAEGYSVSREKKESFPLTVTSAQKNPTAFYLCASRFGGPSNYGYTFGSGTRLTVV.

This clonotype is classed as medium-sized. CDR3 loop: CASSRTLQGEGNSPLHF. The DNA for the CDR3 is TGTGCCAGCAGTAGGACTTTACAGGGGGAGGGTAATTCACCCCTCCACTTT. The chain is built from TRBV2 and TRBJ1-6, with TRBD1 matching over 8 bases. J lost 6 bases, V lost 5 bases, and 12 bases had no gene match. The CDR3 extends over 17 amino acids. CDR1 and CDR2 (germline): SNHLY, FYNNEI.

This clonotype is medium-sized within its sample. The chain uses TRBV2 and TRBJ2-1; the D gene is possibly TRBD2 (5 bases). The germline V gene encodes CDR1 SNHLY and CDR2 FYNNEI. Trimming stripped 7 bases from V and 4 bases from J, with 11 bases between. The CDR3 covers 13 residues. The CDR3 sequence is CASKGRTYNEQFF. The CDR3 nucleotides are TGTGCCAGCAAGGGCAGGACTTACAATGAGCAGTTCTTC.

This chain connects TRBV6-1 to TRBJ1-2; 7 positions match TRBD1. This CDR3 spans 14 amino acids. The germline V gene has CDR1 MNHNS and CDR2 SASEGT. Germline trimming cut 1 base from V and 6 bases from J; bases unmatched to any gene: 5. The CDR3 sequence: CASSEDRGGHGYTF. The CDR3, as DNA: TGTGCCAGCAGTGAAGACAGGGGAGGGCATGGCTACACCTTC.

This clonotype was found a few times. V and J are TRBV30 and TRBJ1-2; 9 nucleotides align to TRBD1. CDR3 length: 14 residues. CDR1 GTSNPN and CDR2 SVGIG come from the germline V gene (reference sequence). V trimming: 0 bases; J trimming: 8 bases; junction bases outside the gene matches: 7. The CDR3 sequence: CAWSVDRGSRGYTF. The CDR3 coding sequence is TGTGCCTGGAGTGTGGACAGGGGTAGCCGGGGCTACACCTTC. Based on the CDR3 plus reference TRBV30 and TRBJ1-2, the full variable domain is SQTIHQWPATLVQPVGSPLSLECTVEGTSNPNLYWYRQAAGRGLQLLFYSVGIGQISSEVPQNLSASRPQDRQFILSSKKLLLSDSGFYLCAWSVDRGSRGYTFGSGTRLTVV.

The chain has TRBV10-3 and TRBJ2-3; possibly TRBD1 for D (6 bases). V lost 8 bases and J 1 base, leaving 19 bases between the germline ends. CDR3 length: 16 residues. CDR1 is ENHRY, CDR2 SYGVKD, per germline. As DNA, the CDR3 is TGTGCCATCCAGGCACAGGGAGCCATGGGCACAGATACGCAGTATTTT. Its translation is CAIQAQGAMGTDTQYF.

The rearrangement joins TRBV20-1 to TRBJ2-1, with D possibly being TRBD2 (6 bases). CDR1 DFQATT and CDR2 SNEGSKA come from the germline V gene (reference sequence). This CDR3 contains 15 residues. V shed 4 bases and J shed 2 bases, with 15 bases lying between them. The CDR3 is CSAKGRTQTYNEQFF. The CDR3 coding sequence is TGCAGTGCTAAGGGGAGGACACAAACCTACAATGAGCAGTTCTTC.

The V gene is TRBV10-2, the J gene TRBJ2-7; no clear D. The V end lost 3 bases, the J end lost 0 bases, and 12 bases lay between the germline ends. The CDR3 totals 15 residues. Germline CDR1 is WSHSY and CDR2 is SAAADI. CDR3 protein: CASSEPLKSSYEQYF. CDR3 nucleotide sequence: TGCGCCAGCAGTGAACCCCTCAAAAGCTCCTACGAGCAGTACTTC.

This clonotype was observed a handful of times. The DNA for the CDR3 is TGTGCCAGCAGTGAAGTAGGAAACAGCCTCTATGGCTACACCTTC. It encodes CASSEVGNSLYGYTF. The J gene is TRBJ1-2, the V gene TRBV6-1; D is ambiguous. The V gene's germline CDR1 is MNHNS and CDR2 SASEGT. Between the trimmed V and J ends, which lost 1 base and 4 bases, there was a span of 13 bases. CDR3 length equals 15 residues.

There are a few counts of this clonotype. This chain uses TRBV20-1 with TRBJ2-6; D remains unclear. The CDR3 totals 13 residues. V dropped 5 bases and J dropped 0 bases, with 5 bases sitting between them. CDR1 is DFQATT, CDR2 SNEGSKA, per germline (reference sequence). This CDR3 reads CSAPSSGANVLTF. The CDR3, as DNA: TGCAGTGCTCCGAGCTCTGGGGCCAACGTCCTGACTTTC.

This clonotype appeared a few times. J is TRBJ2-2 and V is TRBV5-4; 13 positions match TRBD2. Trimming at V came to 4 bases and at J to 5 bases, leaving 2 bases not matched to a gene. CDR3 length: 15 residues. Germline V gene data show CDR1 as SGHNT and CDR2 as YYREEE (reference sequence). The DNA for the CDR3 is TGTGCCAGCAGCCTACTAGCGGGGGGGACCGGGGAGCTGTTTTTT. This encodes CASSLLAGGTGELFF. Based on the CDR3 plus reference TRBV5-4 and TRBJ2-2, the full variable domain is ETGVTQSPTHLIKTRGQQVTLRCSSQSGHNTVSWYQQALGQGPQFIFQYYREEENGRGNFPPRFSGLQFPNYSSELNVNALELDDSALYLCASSLLAGGTGELFFGEGSRLTVL.

This clonotype is labeled medium-sized (0.01 to 0.1%). J is TRBJ1-1 and V is TRBV20-1, with a tentative D call TRBD1 (6 bases). The CDR3 spans 12 residues. Germline V CDR1 and CDR2: DFQATT, SNEGSKA (reference sequence). CDR3 residues: CSEGGLNTEAFF. Written as DNA, the CDR3 is TGCAGCGAGGGGGGGCTGAACACTGAAGCTTTCTTT.

The chain carries TRBV12-3 or TRBV12-4 and TRBJ2-5; TRBD1 might be the D (6 bases). V lost 8 bases and J lost 1, with 11 bases in between. There are 13 residues in the CDR3. This CDR3 is CASSTGSQETQYF. In DNA form, the CDR3 reads TGTGCCAGCTCAACAGGGTCCCAAGAGACCCAGTACTTC.

This clonotype was picked up a small number of times. J is TRBJ2-5 and V is TRBV7-6; TRBD2 matches 9 bases. Germline-derived CDR1 and CDR2 are SGHVS and FNYEAQ. V lost 10 bases to trimming and J lost 4 bases; unmatched junction nucleotides: 13. The CDR3 runs to 15 residues. CDR3: CATSAGRGGGETQYF. The DNA for the CDR3 is TGTGCCACCTCCGCCGGGCGGGGGGGCGGAGAGACCCAGTACTTC.

The V call is TRBV18, the J call TRBJ2-3; TRBD1 matches at 7 bases. The germline V gene encodes CDR1 KGHSH and CDR2 LQKENI. V shed 4 bases, J shed 2 bases, and the junction held 3 bases outside the gene matches. The CDR3 length is 14 residues. The CDR3 protein is CASSLGQLTDTQYF. CDR3 nucleotides: TGTGCCAGCTCACTGGGACAGCTCACAGATACGCAGTATTTT.

This clonotype was counted between two and nine times. This rearrangement joins TRBV5-1 to TRBJ2-3, with 8 bases that match TRBD1. CDR3 length equals 16 residues. CDR1 SGHRS and CDR2 YFSETQ come from the germline V gene. The junction had 10 bases not matched to a gene; V was cut back by 4 bases and J by 3 bases. The CDR3 loop is CASSLRTGKGTDTQYF. CDR3 sequence (DNA): TGCGCCAGCAGCCTCAGGACAGGGAAGGGTACAGATACGCAGTATTTT.

This clonotype turned up a few times. V and J are TRBV29-1 and TRBJ2-5, with D hard to call. The CDR3 is 12 amino acids. Germline CDR1 reads SQVTM; CDR2 reads ANQGSEA. V was trimmed by 0 bases and J by 4 bases, leaving 6 bases between them. The chain's CDR3 is CSVEELAETQYF. CDR3 nucleotide sequence: TGCAGCGTTGAAGAGTTGGCAGAGACCCAGTACTTC. The variable domain in full, completed from reference TRBV29-1 and TRBJ2-5, reads SAVISQKPSRDICQRGTSLTIQCQVDSQVTMMFWYRQQPGQSLTLIATANQGSEATYESGFVIDKFPISRPNLTFSTLTVSNMSPEDSSIYLCSVEELAETQYFGPGTRLLVL.

This clonotype was recorded once. The CDR3 nucleotides are TGTGCCAGCAGGGAGACAGATCATAGCAATCAGCCCCAGCATTTT. It specifies CASRETDHSNQPQHF. V usage is TRBV2 and J usage is TRBJ1-5; D is perhaps TRBD1 (5 bases). The CDR3 loop spans 15 amino acids. V was pared by 6 bases and J by 0 bases, with 12 bases between. CDR1 is SNHLY, CDR2 FYNNEI, per germline.